The T cell receptor beta chain described here comes from a study of blood T cell repertoires in COVID-19. Study context: Sample material is recorded as cDNA or gDNA derived from T cells, B-cell-depleted T cells, or PBMCs.

Using immunoSEQ multiplex PCR, the repertoire was profiled, and TCRdb retains in-frame clones only, with some absent. The sample carries some 190,000 clones, approximately 81% recorded once. J was trimmed by 6 bases and V by 5 bases; bases with no gene match: 7. CDR3 length equals 14 residues. The germline CDR1 and CDR2 sequences are SGHAT and FQNNGV. Sequencing was performed on peripheral blood. The chain is built from TRBV11-2 and TRBJ2-7; 10 bases agree with TRBD1. This TCR was sampled from a woman at least 80 years old with acute or convalescent COVID-19. CDR3 sequence: CASSPGQGLAEQYF. The CDR3 region has the DNA TGTGCCAGCAGCCCGGGACAGGGGTTAGCCGAGCAGTACTTC.